This TCR beta chain was documented in a study of regulatory T cells in long-lasting Graves disease. Broader study findings: Persistent disease preferred TRBV28, TRBJ1-2 and TRBJ2-5; new disease, TRBV20-1 and TRBJ2-1. Patients with persistent Graves' had lower TCR diversity than newly diagnosed patients.

Germline V CDR1 and CDR2: MNHNS, SASEGT. The CDR3 is 11 amino acids. With iRepertoire HTBI primers and Arm-PCR of CDR3 regions, TCR beta libraries were built. A single record per CDR3 protein comes from TCRdb applying MiXCR to the multiplex PCR reads. The sample carries a few hundred thousand distinct CDR3 sequences, around 22% recorded once. This clonotype was picked up a small number of times. Its antigen is not known. The junction does not match germline at one end; this may be a read error. The time point was: persistent/refractory GD, antithyroid drugs over 5 years with positive TRAb. With RNA extracted from PBMCs as input, the TCR library was made. EDTA tubes were used for drawing 8.5 to 9 milliliters of peripheral blood.

Sequencing used peripheral blood mononuclear cells (PBMCs), obtained when the disease was refractory, from a patient treated with antithyroid drugs. The chain couples TRBV6-1 to TRBJ2-7; D remains ambiguous. This clonotype was obtained from a female donor with Graves disease. The CDR3: CASRPFLTYDF. Here the CDR3 DNA reads TGTGCCAGCAGGCCCTTTCTCACCTACGACTTC.